What follows are 13 T cell receptor beta chains derived from one specimen sequenced in a study of CD8+ T cells in alopecia areata. Documented treatment: oral pan-JAK inhibitor, 5-10 mg twice daily. In each case, RNA was isolated and then reverse transcribed into cDNA as the sequencing template. Sequenced by immunoSEQ multiplex PCR; TCRdb stores in-frame clones only, minus some. The top ten clones hold about 15% of a sample with 65,000 to 75,000 clones, over 25% of them seen once. The source was CD8+ T cells sorted from blood, collected at week 4, from a patient treated with tofacitinib. The receptor set was obtained from a human donor with alopecia areata.

V gene TRBV7-9 combines with J gene TRBJ2-1, with TRBD2 matching over 10 bases. In germline, CDR1 is SEHNR, CDR2 FQNEAQ (reference sequence). The CDR3 runs 16 residues. The V segment lost 2 bases and the J segment 9 bases; nucleotides outside the gene matches: 10. The CDR3 protein is CASSLYRASGRSEQFF. CDR3 DNA sequence: TGTGCCAGCAGCTTATATCGGGCTAGCGGGAGAAGTGAGCAGTTCTTC. Variable domain in full (rest from reference TRBV7-9 and TRBJ2-1): DTGVSQNPRHKITKRGQNVTFRCDPISEHNRLYWYRQTLGQGPEFLTYFQNEAQLEKSRLLSDRFSAERPKGSFSTLEIQRTEQGDSAMYLCASSLYRASGRSEQFFGPGTRLTVL.

The CDR3: CASSVRGRDRYF. The CDR3 DNA sequence: TGCGCCAGCAGTGTTCGGGGGAGGGACCGATACTTC. The V and J genes are TRBV10-2 and TRBJ2-5; TRBD2 aligns across 7 bases. The CDR3 sequence is 12 residues long. CDR1 and CDR2 from the germline V gene are WSHSY and SAAADI. With V trimmed by 4 bases and J by 14 bases, 10 bases remained unmatched.

This chain connects TRBV9 to TRBJ2-1; 9 bases map to TRBD1. V lost 1 base and J lost 4; bases outside the gene matches: 3. Looked up from germline, CDR1 is SGDLS and CDR2 is YYNGEE. This CDR3 spans 15 amino acids. CDR3 in amino acids: CASSVTGGDYNEQFF. Here the CDR3 DNA reads TGTGCCAGCAGCGTAACAGGGGGCGATTACAATGAGCAGTTCTTC.

This clone was observed a handful of times. The chain has TRBV28 and TRBJ2-1; unclear D gene. The V end was cut by 7 bases, the J end by 8 bases, with 18 bases between. This CDR3 comprises 14 residues. Germline CDR1 and CDR2: MDHEN and SYDVKM. DNA of the CDR3: TGTGCCAGCACCCAATCCGGGTCCTCTCATGAGCAGTTCTTC. This sequence encodes CASTQSGSSHEQFF.

This clone was detected a few times. The chain is built from TRBV27 and TRBJ2-7; TRBD2 might be the D (5 bases). The germline gives CDR1 MNHEY, CDR2 SMNVEV (reference sequence). V dropped 8 bases and J dropped 4 bases, with 18 bases sitting between them. This CDR3 contains 14 residues. CDR3 DNA: TGTGCCAGCGGCCCACGGAGGCCAGATTACGAGCAGTACTTC. As protein: CASGPRRPDYEQYF.

V and J are TRBV2 and TRBJ2-7; no firm D call. Between the trimmed V and J ends, which lost 6 bases and 3 bases, there was a span of 3 bases. This CDR3 has 10 amino acids. Germline CDR1 reads SNHLY; CDR2 reads FYNNEI. This CDR3 is CASRVYEQYF. The CDR3 DNA reads as TGTGCCAGCAGGGTCTACGAGCAGTACTTC.

The J gene is TRBJ2-2, the V gene TRBV29-1; D gene uncertain. The CDR3 contains 13 residues. V lost 7 bases and J lost 0, with 9 bases in between. Germline CDR1 SQVTM, CDR2 ANQGSEA. The CDR3 spells CSAAKANTGELFF. For the CDR3, the DNA is TGCAGCGCCGCCAAGGCGAACACCGGGGAGCTGTTTTTT.

The chain links TRBV7-9 to TRBJ2-7; D call uncertain. Trimming shortened V by 5 bases and J by 4 bases, and 21 bases separated the two germline ends. The CDR3 is 16 amino acids. Germline CDR1 SEHNR, CDR2 FQNEAQ (reference sequence). The CDR3 region is CASSPRTAQAAYEQYF. In DNA, the CDR3 is TGTGCCAGCAGCCCTAGGACGGCCCAGGCGGCATACGAGCAGTACTTC.

In this sample, this clone turned up a few times. The rearrangement links TRBV29-1 to TRBJ2-7; a possible D gene is TRBD1 (7 bases). Trimming pared 7 bases from V and 4 bases from J, leaving 17 bases between. Germline assignment: CDR1 SQVTM and CDR2 ANQGSEA. The CDR3 has 13 amino acids. CDR3 DNA sequence: TGCAGCGCCCTCGGACAGGAGGGGTACGAGCAGTACTTC. Protein product: CSALGQEGYEQYF.

The chain is built from TRBV29-1 and TRBJ2-2; TRBD2 matches 9 bases. The CDR3 contains 16 residues. V was pared by 3 bases and J by 1 base, with 6 bases of the junction left unmatched. In germline, CDR1 is SQVTM, CDR2 ANQGSEA. CDR3 in DNA: TGCAGCGTTGAGGCTAGCGGGGATTTGAACACCGGGGAGCTGTTTTTT. Its protein product is CSVEASGDLNTGELFF.

The CDR3: CASSFGTLSYEQYF. DNA for the CDR3: TGCGCCAGCAGCTTCGGGACTCTCTCCTACGAGCAGTACTTC. The chain employs TRBV5-1 and TRBJ2-5; the D gene is possibly TRBD2 (6 bases). The tail of the sequence fits TRBJ2-7 better, so the J call may be wrong. Germline CDR1 is SGHRS and CDR2 is YFSETQ. This CDR3 is 14 amino acids long.

This clone was seen a handful of times. The chain recombines TRBV5-1 with TRBJ2-1, with 9 positions matching TRBD2. The germline V gene has CDR1 SGHRS and CDR2 YFSETQ. The CDR3 spans 14 residues. V gave up 5 bases and J gave up 1 base; unmatched junction bases: 1. The CDR3 reads CASRAGGSYNEQFF. DNA for the CDR3: TGCGCCAGCAGAGCGGGAGGTTCCTACAATGAGCAGTTCTTC.

The chain couples TRBV29-1 to TRBJ2-1, with 11 bases aligning to TRBD2. The CDR3 loop spans 15 amino acids. V lost 5 bases, J lost 5 bases, and 8 bases stayed unmatched. Germline V CDR1 and CDR2: SQVTM, ANQGSEA. The CDR3 nucleotides are TGCAGCGTTCTCTTCGGGACTAGCGGCAACAATGAGCAGTTCTTC. Protein product: CSVLFGTSGNNEQFF.